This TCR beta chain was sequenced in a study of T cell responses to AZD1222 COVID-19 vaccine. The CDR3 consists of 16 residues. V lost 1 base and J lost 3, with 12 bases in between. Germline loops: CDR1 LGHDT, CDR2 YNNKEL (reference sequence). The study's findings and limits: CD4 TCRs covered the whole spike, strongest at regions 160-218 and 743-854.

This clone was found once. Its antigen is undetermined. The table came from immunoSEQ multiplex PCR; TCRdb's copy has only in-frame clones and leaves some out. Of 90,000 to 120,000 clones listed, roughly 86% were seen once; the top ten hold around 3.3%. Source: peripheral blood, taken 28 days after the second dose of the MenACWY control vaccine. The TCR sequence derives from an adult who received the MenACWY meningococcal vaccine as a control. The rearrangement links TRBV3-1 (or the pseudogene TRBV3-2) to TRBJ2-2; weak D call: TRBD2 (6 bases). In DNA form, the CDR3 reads TGTGCCAGCAGCCAAGGTGGGGGGAGAGACACCGGGGAGCTGTTTTTT. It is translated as CASSQGGGRDTGELFF.